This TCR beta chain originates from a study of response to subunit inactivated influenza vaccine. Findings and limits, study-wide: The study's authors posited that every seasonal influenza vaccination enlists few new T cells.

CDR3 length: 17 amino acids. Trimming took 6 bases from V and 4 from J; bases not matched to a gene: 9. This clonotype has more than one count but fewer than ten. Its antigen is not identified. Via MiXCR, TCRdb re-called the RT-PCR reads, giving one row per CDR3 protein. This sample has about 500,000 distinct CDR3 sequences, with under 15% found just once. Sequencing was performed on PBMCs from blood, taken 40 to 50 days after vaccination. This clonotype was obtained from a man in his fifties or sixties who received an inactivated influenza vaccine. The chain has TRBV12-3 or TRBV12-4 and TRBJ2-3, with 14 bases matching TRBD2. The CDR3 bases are TGTGCCAGCAGGGCCAGACTAGCGGGAGGGTTCGCAGATACGCAGTATTTT. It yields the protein CASRARLAGGFADTQYF.